This T cell receptor (beta chain) appears in the sequencing data of a study of blood T cell repertoires in COVID-19. Looked up from germline, CDR1 is ENHRY and CDR2 is SYGVKD. V was pared by 3 bases and J by 2 bases, with 17 bases between. The CDR3 is 16 amino acids. Seattle's cohort entered during active infection and was followed longitudinally. As processed by the authors: How many nucleated cells were present was estimated from reference gene primer amplification. Assay: immunoSEQ multiplex PCR; the TCRdb copy retains only in-frame clones and omits some. V, J and clone size are taken as reported in that table, and D and trimming were inferred from the DNA itself. The sample lists about 430,000 clones, 80% to 90% seen once, with 0.7% to 0.85% in the top ten.

Material: peripheral blood. The chain is built from TRBV10-3 and TRBJ2-7, with D unclear. The sequence was collected from a man aged 18 to 35 with COVID-19, enrolled during active disease. CDR3 nucleotide sequence: TGTGCCATCAGTGACCTCGGCCGAGGAAGGACCTACGAGCAGTACTTC. This sequence encodes CAISDLGRGRTYEQYF.